A selection of T cell receptor beta chains follows, all from one sample in a study of blood T cells in healthy people across ages. MiXCR, applied by TCRdb to the 5' RACE reads, yields one record per CDR3 protein. The sample holds 1.8 million or so distinct CDR3 sequences, roughly two fifths seen once. The specimen was blood. The receptors derive from a human donor in good health. The CDR3 runs from the conserved cysteine through the conserved F or W. D genes are given only for firm matches. Only some rows state a clone size, as once, few, many or a class for expanded clones.

TRBV20-1,13,TRBJ2-1,TRBD2,few,CSAAGGPYNEQFF,TGCAGCGCGGCGGGGGGGCCCTACAATGAGCAGTTCTTC
TRBV6-5,14,TRBJ2-1,TRBD2,-,CASSRGLAGGPPFF,TGTGCCAGCAGTCGCGGGCTAGCGGGAGGGCCCCCGTTCTTC
TRBV27,14,TRBJ2-3,-,-,CASSLIKSTDTQYF,TGTGCCAGCAGTTTAATTAAGAGCACAGATACGCAGTATTTT
TRBV7-2,14,TRBJ1-1,-,-,CASRSDEAGIEAFF,TGTGCCAGCAGGTCTGATGAGGCAGGGATTGAAGCTTTCTTT
TRBV6-2/TRBV6-3,14,TRBJ1-1,TRBD1,-,CASSYRDRGYEAFF,TGTGCCAGCAGTTACCGGGACAGGGGATATGAAGCTTTCTTT
TRBV29-1,13,TRBJ1-1,-,few,CSVGLTSFELAFF,TGCAGCGTTGGGCTTACGTCTTTTGAGCTGGCTTTCTTT
TRBV6-5,13,TRBJ1-2,-,few,CASSNSRRNGYTF,TGTGCCAGCAGTAACTCCCGACGAAATGGCTACACCTTC
TRBV19,16,TRBJ1-4,-,-,CASSIDQSPMGEKLFF,TGTGCCAGTAGTATTGACCAGAGCCCCATGGGAGAAAAACTGTTTTTT
TRBV6-6,15,TRBJ2-1,TRBD1,-,CASSYGTGGHNEQFF,TGTGCCAGCAGTTACGGGACAGGGGGTCACAATGAGCAGTTCTTC
TRBV20-1,17,TRBJ1-4,-,few,CSARDRASRDINEKLFF,TGCAGTGCTAGAGATCGGGCCAGCCGGGACATTAATGAAAAACTGTTTTTT
TRBV20-1,15,TRBJ2-1,TRBD2,-,CSAGGAGDSYNEQFF,TGCAGTGCTGGCGGAGCGGGGGACTCCTACAATGAGCAGTTCTTC
TRBV27,13,TRBJ1-1,-,-,CASSLNGQTEAFF,TGTGCCAGCAGTTTAAATGGGCAGACCGAAGCTTTCTTT